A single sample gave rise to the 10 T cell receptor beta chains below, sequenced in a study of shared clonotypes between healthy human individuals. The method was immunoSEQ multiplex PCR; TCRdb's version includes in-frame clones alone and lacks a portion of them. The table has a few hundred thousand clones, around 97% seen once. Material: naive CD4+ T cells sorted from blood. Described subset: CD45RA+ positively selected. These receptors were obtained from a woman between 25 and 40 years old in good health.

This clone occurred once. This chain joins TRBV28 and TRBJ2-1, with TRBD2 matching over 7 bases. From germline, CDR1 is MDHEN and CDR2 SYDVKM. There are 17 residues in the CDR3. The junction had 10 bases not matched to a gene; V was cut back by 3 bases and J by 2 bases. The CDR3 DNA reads TGTGCCAGCAGTTTCGCGGGAGCGTCGTCCGCCTACAATGAGCAGTTCTTC. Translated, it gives CASSFAGASSAYNEQFF.

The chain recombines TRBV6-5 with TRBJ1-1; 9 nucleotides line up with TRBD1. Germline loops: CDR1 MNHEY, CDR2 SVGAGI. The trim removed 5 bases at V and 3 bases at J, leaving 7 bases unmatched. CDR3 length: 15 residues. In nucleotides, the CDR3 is TGTGCCAGCAGTCAGTTACAGGGGGCTCACACTGAAGCTTTCTTT. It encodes CASSQLQGAHTEAFF.

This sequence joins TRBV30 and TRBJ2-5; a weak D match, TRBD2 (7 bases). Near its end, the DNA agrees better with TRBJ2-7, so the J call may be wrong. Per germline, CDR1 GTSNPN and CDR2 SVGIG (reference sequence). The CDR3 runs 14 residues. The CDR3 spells CAWRVVGGAYEQYF. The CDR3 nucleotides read TGTGCCTGGAGGGTTGTAGGGGGGGCCTACGAGCAGTACTTC.

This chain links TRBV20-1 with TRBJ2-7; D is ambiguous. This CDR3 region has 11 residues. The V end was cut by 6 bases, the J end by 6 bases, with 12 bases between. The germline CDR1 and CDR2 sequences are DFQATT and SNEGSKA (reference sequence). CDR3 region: CSAPPPSEQYF. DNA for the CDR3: TGCAGTGCCCCCCCTCCCAGCGAGCAGTACTTC.

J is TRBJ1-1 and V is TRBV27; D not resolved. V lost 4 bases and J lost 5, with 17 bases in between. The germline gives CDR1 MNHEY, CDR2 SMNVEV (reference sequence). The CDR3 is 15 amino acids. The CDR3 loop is CASSSLDGGSTEAFF. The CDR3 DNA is TGTGCCAGCAGTTCATTGGACGGCGGGAGTACTGAAGCTTTCTTT.

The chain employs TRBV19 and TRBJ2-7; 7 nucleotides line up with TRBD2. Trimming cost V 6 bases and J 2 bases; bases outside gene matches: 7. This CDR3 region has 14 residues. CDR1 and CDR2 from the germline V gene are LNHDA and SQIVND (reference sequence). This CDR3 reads CASSLAAPPYEQYF. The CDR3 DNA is TGTGCCAGTAGCCTAGCGGCACCCCCCTACGAGCAGTACTTC.

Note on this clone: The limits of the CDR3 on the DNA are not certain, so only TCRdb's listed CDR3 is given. The CDR3 here is CASSLWGKGATPSFF. V usage is TRBV7-2 and J usage is TRBJ2-2; the D call in the table, TRBD1, was not verified against the DNA. The CDR3 adds up to 15 amino acids, both ends counted. Germline V gene data show CDR1 as SGHTA and CDR2 as FQGNSA.

CDR3 in amino acids: CSATTGLSTDTQYF. CDR3 coding DNA: TGCAGCGCCACCACAGGGCTTAGCACAGATACGCAGTATTTT. The rearrangement uses TRBV29-1 and TRBJ2-3, with a possible D match to TRBD1 (6 bases). Looked up from germline, CDR1 is SQVTM and CDR2 is ANQGSEA. V was shortened by 7 bases and J by 0 bases, with 14 bases between the two germline ends. The CDR3 loop spans 14 amino acids.

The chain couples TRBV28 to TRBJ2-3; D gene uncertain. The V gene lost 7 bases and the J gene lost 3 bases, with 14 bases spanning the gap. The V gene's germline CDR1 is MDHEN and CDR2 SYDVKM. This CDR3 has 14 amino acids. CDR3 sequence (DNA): TGTGCCAGCAACAATCCGATTCGGACAGATACGCAGTATTTT. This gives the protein CASNNPIRTDTQYF.

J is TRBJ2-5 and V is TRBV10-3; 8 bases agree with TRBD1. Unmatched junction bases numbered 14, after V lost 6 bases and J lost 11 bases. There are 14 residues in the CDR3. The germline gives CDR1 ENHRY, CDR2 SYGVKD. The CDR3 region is CAISFGQGAWEQYF. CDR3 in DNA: TGTGCCATCAGCTTTGGACAGGGAGCCTGGGAGCAGTACTTC.